The clone carrying this T cell receptor (beta chain) came up once. This entry is derived from a study of glioma-infiltrating T cells after dendritic cell vaccination. There are 13 residues in the CDR3. CDR1 is LNHDA, CDR2 SQIVND, per germline (reference sequence). Deletions cut 1 base from V and 4 bases from J, with 7 bases between. Noted time point: after dendritic cell vaccination, including at tumor progression/relapse. Assay: immunoSEQ multiplex PCR; the TCRdb copy retains only in-frame clones and omits some. This table has around 90,000 clones, more than 80% appearing once. The sequencing used blood, collected after dendritic cell vaccination. This clonotype originated in a human donor with glioblastoma. The chain links TRBV19 to TRBJ1-2, with D hard to call. In DNA, the CDR3 is TGTGCCAGTAGTATAGGGCCAGTCTATGGCTACACCTTC. It translates to CASSIGPVYGYTF.